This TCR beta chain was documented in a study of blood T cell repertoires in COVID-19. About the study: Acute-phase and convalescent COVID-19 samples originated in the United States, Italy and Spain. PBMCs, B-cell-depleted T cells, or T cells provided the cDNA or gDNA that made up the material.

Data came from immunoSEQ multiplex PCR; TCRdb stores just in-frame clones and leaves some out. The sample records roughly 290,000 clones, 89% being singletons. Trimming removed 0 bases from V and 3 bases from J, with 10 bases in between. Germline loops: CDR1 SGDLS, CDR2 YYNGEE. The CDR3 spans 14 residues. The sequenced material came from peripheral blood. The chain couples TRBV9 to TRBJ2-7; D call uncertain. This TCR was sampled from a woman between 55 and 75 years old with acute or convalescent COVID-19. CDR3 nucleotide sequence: TGTGCCAGCAGCGTAGACCAGAATAACTACGAGCAGTACTTC. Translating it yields CASSVDQNNYEQYF.